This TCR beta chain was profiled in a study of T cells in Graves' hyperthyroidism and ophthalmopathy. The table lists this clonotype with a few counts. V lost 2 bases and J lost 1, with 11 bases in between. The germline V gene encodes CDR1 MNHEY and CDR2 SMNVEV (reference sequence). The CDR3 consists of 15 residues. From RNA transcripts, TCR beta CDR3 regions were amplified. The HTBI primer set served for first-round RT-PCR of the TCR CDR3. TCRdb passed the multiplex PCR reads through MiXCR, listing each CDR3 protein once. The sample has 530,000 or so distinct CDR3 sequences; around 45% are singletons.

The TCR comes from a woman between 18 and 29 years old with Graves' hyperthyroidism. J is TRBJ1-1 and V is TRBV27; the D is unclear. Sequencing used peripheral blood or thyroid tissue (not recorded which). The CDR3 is CASSLEETRNTEAFF. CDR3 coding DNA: TGTGCCAGCAGTTTAGAGGAAACGAGGAACACTGAAGCTTTCTTT.